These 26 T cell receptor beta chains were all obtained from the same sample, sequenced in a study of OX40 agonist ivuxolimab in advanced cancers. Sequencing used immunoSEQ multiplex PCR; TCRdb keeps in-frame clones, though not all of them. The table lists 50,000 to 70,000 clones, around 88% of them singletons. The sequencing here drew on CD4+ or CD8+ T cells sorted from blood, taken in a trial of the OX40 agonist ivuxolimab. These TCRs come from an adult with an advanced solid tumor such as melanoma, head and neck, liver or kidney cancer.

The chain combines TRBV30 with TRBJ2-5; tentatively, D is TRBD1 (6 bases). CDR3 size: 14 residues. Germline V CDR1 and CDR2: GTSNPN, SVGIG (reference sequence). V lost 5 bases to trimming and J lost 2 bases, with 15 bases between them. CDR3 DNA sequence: TGTGCCTGGGAACCCGGGACAAAACAAGAGACCCAGTACTTC. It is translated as CAWEPGTKQETQYF.

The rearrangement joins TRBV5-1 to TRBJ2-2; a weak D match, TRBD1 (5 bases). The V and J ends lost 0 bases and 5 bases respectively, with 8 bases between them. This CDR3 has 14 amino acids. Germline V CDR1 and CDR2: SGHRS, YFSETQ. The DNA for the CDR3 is TGCGCCAGCAGCTTGGGACAGCGTACCGGGGAGCTGTTTTTT. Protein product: CASSLGQRTGELFF.

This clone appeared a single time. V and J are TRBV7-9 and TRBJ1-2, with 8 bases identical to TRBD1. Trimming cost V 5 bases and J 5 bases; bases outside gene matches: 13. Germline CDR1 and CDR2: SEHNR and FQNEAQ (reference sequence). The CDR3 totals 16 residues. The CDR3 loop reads CASSGRTGLPRYGYTF. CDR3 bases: TGTGCCAGCAGCGGACGGACAGGGTTGCCGAGGTATGGCTACACCTTC.

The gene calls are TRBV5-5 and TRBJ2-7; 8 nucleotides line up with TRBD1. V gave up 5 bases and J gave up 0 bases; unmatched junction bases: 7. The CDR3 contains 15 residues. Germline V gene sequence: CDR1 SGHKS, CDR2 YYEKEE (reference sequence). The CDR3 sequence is CASRDGTGNSYEQYF. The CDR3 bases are TGTGCCAGCAGGGACGGGACAGGCAACTCCTACGAGCAGTACTTC.

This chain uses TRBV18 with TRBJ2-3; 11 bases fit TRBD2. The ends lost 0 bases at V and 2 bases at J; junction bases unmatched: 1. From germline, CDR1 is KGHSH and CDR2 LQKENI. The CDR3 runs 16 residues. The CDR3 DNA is TGTGCCAGCTCACCACCGGGACTAGCGGCCACAGATACGCAGTATTTT. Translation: CASSPPGLAATDTQYF.

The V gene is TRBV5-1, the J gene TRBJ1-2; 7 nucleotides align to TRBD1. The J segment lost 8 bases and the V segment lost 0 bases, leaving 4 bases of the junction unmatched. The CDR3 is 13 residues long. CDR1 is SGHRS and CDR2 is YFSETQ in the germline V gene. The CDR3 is CASSLVDRQGYTF. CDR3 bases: TGCGCCAGCAGCTTGGTGGACAGGCAGGGCTACACCTTC.

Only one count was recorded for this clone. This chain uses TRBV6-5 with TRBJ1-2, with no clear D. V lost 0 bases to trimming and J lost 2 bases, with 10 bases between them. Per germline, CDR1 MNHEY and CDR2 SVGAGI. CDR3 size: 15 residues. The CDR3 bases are TGTGCCAGCAGTTACTCAGTAGGAGAGAACTATGGCTACACCTTC. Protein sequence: CASSYSVGENYGYTF.

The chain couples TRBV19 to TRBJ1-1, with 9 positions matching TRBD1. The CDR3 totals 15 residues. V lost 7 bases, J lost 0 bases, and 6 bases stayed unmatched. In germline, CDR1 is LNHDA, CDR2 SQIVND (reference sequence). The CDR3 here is CASIRDRVMNTEAFF. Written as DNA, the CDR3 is TGTGCCAGTATACGGGACAGGGTCATGAACACTGAAGCTTTCTTT.

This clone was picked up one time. DNA of the CDR3: TGTGCCAGCAGTGCAGGGGCCGGGGGCTACGAGCAGTACTTC. Its protein is CASSAGAGGYEQYF. The rearrangement uses TRBV6-1 and TRBJ2-7; D assignment may be TRBD1 or TRBD2 (6 bases each). CDR1 is MNHNS, CDR2 SASEGT, per germline. The CDR3 sequence is 14 residues long. The V and J ends lost 4 bases and 3 bases respectively, with 13 bases between them.

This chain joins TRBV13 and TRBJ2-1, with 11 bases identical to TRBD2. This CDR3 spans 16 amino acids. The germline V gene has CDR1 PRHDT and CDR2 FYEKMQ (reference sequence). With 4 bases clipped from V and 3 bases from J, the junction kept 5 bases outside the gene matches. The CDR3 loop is CASSSVAGGLYNEQFF. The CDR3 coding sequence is TGTGCCAGCAGCTCCGTAGCGGGAGGGCTCTACAATGAGCAGTTCTTC.

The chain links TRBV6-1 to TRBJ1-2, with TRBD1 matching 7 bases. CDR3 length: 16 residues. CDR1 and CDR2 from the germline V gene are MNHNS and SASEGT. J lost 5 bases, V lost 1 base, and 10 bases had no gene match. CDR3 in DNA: TGTGCCAGCAGTGAAGGGGAGCTGGGGACAGAGTATGGCTACACCTTC. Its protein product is CASSEGELGTEYGYTF.

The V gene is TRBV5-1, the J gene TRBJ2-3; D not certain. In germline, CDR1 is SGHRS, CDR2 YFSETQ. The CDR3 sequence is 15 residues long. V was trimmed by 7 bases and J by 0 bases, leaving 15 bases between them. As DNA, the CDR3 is TGCGCCAGCCGAGGATTCCTTGCTAGCACAGATACGCAGTATTTT. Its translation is CASRGFLASTDTQYF.

Here the CDR3 reads CASSYLIRRQGVREQYF. Here the CDR3 DNA reads TGTGCCAGCAGTTACCTAATTCGACGACAGGGGGTCAGGGAGCAGTACTTC. J is TRBJ2-7 and V is TRBV28; 9 nucleotides match TRBD1. V was clipped by 4 bases and J by 7 bases; unmatched bases: 17. CDR3 length: 17 residues. Germline V gene lookup returns CDR1 MDHEN and CDR2 SYDVKM.

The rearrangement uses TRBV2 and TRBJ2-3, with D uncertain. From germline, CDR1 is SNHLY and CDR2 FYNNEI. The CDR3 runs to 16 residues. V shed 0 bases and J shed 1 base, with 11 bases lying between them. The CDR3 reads CASSEAGFTGTDTQYF. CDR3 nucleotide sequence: TGTGCCAGCAGTGAAGCTGGGTTTACTGGCACAGATACGCAGTATTTT.

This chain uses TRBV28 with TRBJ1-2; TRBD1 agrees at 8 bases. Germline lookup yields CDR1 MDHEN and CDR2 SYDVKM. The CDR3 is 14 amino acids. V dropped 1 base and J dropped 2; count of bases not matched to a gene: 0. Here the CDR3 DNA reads TGTGCCAGCAGTTTATCAGGGGGCAACTATGGCTACACCTTC. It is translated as CASSLSGGNYGYTF.

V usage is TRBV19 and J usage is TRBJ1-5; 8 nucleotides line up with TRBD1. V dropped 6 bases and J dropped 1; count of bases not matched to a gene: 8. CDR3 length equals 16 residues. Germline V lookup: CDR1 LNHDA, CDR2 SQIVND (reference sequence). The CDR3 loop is CASRGGQGRSNQPQHF. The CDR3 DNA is TGTGCCAGTAGAGGAGGACAGGGCAGGAGCAATCAGCCCCAGCATTTT.

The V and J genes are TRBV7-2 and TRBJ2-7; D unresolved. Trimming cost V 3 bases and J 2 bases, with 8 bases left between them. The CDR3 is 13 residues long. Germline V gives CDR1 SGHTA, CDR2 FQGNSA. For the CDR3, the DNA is TGTGCCAGCAGCTTTTCGCGGACCTACGAGCAGTACTTC. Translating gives CASSFSRTYEQYF.

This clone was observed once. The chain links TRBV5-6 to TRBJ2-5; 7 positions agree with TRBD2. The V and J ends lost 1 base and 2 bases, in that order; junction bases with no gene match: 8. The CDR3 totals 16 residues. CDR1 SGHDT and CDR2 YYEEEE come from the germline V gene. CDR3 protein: CASSLRGRALQETQYF. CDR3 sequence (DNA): TGTGCCAGCAGCTTGCGAGGGAGGGCCCTACAAGAGACCCAGTACTTC.

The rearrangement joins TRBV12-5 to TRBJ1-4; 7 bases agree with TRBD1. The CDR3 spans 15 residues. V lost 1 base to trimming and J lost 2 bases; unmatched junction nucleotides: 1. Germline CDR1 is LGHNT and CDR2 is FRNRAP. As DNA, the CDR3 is TGTGCTAGTGGTTTGGAACAGGGGACTAATGAAAAACTGTTTTTT. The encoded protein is CASGLEQGTNEKLFF.

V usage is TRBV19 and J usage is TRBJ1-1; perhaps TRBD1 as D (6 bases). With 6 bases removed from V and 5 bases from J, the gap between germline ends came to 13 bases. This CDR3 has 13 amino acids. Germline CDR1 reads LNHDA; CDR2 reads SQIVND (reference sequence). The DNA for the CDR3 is TGTGCCAGTAGGGCACAGGGATGGACTGAAGCTTTCTTT. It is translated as CASRAQGWTEAFF.

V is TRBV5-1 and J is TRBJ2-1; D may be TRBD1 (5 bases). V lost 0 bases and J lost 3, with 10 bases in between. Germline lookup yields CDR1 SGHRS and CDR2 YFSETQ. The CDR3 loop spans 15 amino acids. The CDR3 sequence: CASSLGQGGYNEQFF. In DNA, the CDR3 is TGCGCCAGCAGCTTGGGGCAGGGCGGCTACAATGAGCAGTTCTTC.

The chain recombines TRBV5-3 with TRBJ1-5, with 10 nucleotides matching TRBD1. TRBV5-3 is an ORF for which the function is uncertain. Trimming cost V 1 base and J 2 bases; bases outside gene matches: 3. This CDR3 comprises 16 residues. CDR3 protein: CARSLKTGGCNQPQHF. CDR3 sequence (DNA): TGTGCCAGAAGCTTGAAGACAGGGGGCTGCAATCAGCCCCAGCATTTT.

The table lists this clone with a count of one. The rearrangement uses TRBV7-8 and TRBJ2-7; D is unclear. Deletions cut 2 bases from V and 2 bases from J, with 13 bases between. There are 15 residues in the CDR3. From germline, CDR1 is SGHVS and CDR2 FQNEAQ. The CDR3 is CASSLFPSRTYEQYF. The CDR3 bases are TGTGCCAGCAGCTTATTTCCAAGTCGGACCTACGAGCAGTACTTC. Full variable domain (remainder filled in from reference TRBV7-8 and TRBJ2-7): GAGVSQSPRYKVAKRGQDVALRCDPISGHVSLFWYQQALGQGPEFLTYFQNEAQLDKSGLPSDRFFAERPEGSVSTLKIQRTQQEDSAVYLCASSLFPSRTYEQYFGPGTRLTVT.

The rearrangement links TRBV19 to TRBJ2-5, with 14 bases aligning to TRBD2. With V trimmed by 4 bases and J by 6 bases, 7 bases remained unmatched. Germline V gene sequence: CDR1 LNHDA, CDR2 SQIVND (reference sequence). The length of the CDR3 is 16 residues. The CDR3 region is CASSTGTSGGWKTQYF. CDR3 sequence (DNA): TGTGCCAGTAGTACTGGGACTAGCGGGGGTTGGAAGACCCAGTACTTC.

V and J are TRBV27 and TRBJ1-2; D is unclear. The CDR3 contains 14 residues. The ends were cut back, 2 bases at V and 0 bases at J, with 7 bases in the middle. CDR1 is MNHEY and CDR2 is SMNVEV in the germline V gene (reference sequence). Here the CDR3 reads CASSLRRSNYGYTF. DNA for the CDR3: TGTGCCAGCAGTTTACGGAGGTCTAACTATGGCTACACCTTC.

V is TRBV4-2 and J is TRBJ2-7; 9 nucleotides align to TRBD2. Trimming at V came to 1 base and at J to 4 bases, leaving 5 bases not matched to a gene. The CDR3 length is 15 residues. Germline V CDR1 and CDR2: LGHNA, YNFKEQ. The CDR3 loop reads CASSQAAGGPYEQYF. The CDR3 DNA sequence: TGTGCCAGCAGCCAAGCGGCGGGAGGGCCTTACGAGCAGTACTTC.